Following are 15 T cell receptor beta chains from one sample sequenced in a study of blood T cell repertoires in COVID-19. This table comes from immunoSEQ multiplex PCR, and its TCRdb copy is limited to in-frame clones, with some not included. The table includes 120,000 or so clones, 65% to 90% detected once. The sequenced sample was peripheral blood. Receptors were obtained from a woman aged 80 or older with acute or convalescent COVID-19.

Only one count was recorded for this clone. This chain uses TRBV7-9 with TRBJ1-2; D is possibly TRBD1 (5 bases). There are 18 residues in the CDR3. Trimming stripped 4 bases from V and 7 bases from J, with 28 bases between. Germline lookup yields CDR1 SEHNR and CDR2 FQNEAQ (reference sequence). The CDR3 nucleotides read TGTGCCAGCAGCTCCCACCCGAAGACCCTGACAGTCCGTGCTGGCTACACCTTC. Translating gives CASSSHPKTLTVRAGYTF.

V usage is TRBV13 and J usage is TRBJ2-5; D unclear. Trimming took 8 bases from V and 5 from J, leaving 15 bases between them. Germline V CDR1 and CDR2: PRHDT, FYEKMQ (reference sequence). CDR3 size: 13 residues. Here the CDR3 DNA reads TGTGCCAGCTCAATACCCCCCGGGGAGACCCAGTACTTC. Translation: CASSIPPGETQYF.

This clone has a handful of counts. The rearrangement joins TRBV5-1 to TRBJ1-2; D is uncertain. The germline V gene encodes CDR1 SGHRS and CDR2 YFSETQ. This CDR3 contains 14 residues. V shed 1 base and J shed 2 bases, with 9 bases lying between them. CDR3 bases: TGCGCCAGCAGCTTGCTCCACGGGAACTATGGCTACACCTTC. It encodes CASSLLHGNYGYTF.

This clone has just one count. V gene TRBV5-1 combines with J gene TRBJ2-5; tentative D call: TRBD2 (6 bases). The V end was cut by 4 bases, the J end by 2 bases, with 12 bases between. The length of the CDR3 is 14 residues. Germline V CDR1 and CDR2: SGHRS, YFSETQ. The CDR3 region has the DNA TGCGCCAGCAGCCCGGGGGTGAGGCAAGAGACCCAGTACTTC. As protein: CASSPGVRQETQYF.

Regarding this clone: Other DNA sequences in this sample translate to the same CDR3. The chain couples TRBV18 to TRBJ1-1; D is perhaps TRBD1 (5 bases). V was trimmed by 3 bases and J by 1 base, leaving 6 bases between them. The CDR3 is 13 amino acids. Per the germline V gene, CDR1 is KGHSH and CDR2 is LQKENI. CDR3 region: CASSPGQNTEAFF. The CDR3 bases are TGTGCCAGCTCACCTGGACAGAACACTGAAGCTTTCTTT.

The genes are TRBV28 and TRBJ2-1; 9 bases fit TRBD1. The trim removed 4 bases at V and 7 bases at J, leaving 8 bases unmatched. There are 15 residues in the CDR3. Germline CDR1 is MDHEN and CDR2 is SYDVKM. In DNA, the CDR3 is TGTGCCAGCAGTTCTGCCGGGACAGGGAGTAATGAGCAGTTCTTC. Translated: CASSSAGTGSNEQFF.

This chain joins TRBV18 and TRBJ1-2, with a weak D call TRBD1 (5 bases). CDR1 is KGHSH and CDR2 is LQKENI in the germline V gene. Deletions cut 4 bases from V and 6 bases from J, with 9 bases between. CDR3 size: 12 residues. DNA for the CDR3: TGTGCCAGCTCACAGGGGTCGGATGGCTACACCTTC. Its protein product is CASSQGSDGYTF.

V is TRBV3-1 (or the pseudogene TRBV3-2) and J is TRBJ2-3; D is ambiguous. Germline V gives CDR1 LGHDT, CDR2 YNNKEL (reference sequence). The CDR3 spans 12 residues. The germline V and J ends were trimmed by 9 bases and 0 bases, with 7 bases remaining between them. This CDR3 is CARESSTDTQYF. The CDR3 DNA follows: TGTGCCAGAGAGTCTAGCACAGATACGCAGTATTTT.

This chain joins TRBV5-1 and TRBJ1-1, with 8 bases that match TRBD1. Germline assignment: CDR1 SGHRS and CDR2 YFSETQ. The ends lost 0 bases at V and 1 base at J; junction bases unmatched: 2. The CDR3 consists of 15 residues. CDR3 protein: CASSLGDRRNTEAFF. CDR3 sequence (DNA): TGCGCCAGCAGCTTGGGGGACAGGAGGAACACTGAAGCTTTCTTT.

This chain joins TRBV5-1 and TRBJ2-2; D might be TRBD1 (6 bases). V lost 7 bases, J lost 1 base, and 11 bases lay in between. Germline V CDR1 and CDR2: SGHRS, YFSETQ. The CDR3 is 14 amino acids. This CDR3 is CASDPGQNTGELFF. CDR3 bases: TGCGCCAGCGACCCGGGACAGAACACCGGGGAGCTGTTTTTT.

The V call is TRBV19, the J call TRBJ1-5, with TRBD1 as a possible D gene (5 bases). The germline gives CDR1 LNHDA, CDR2 SQIVND (reference sequence). V was cut by 9 bases and J by 7 bases, with 19 bases left in between. There are 14 residues in the CDR3. CDR3 in amino acids: CASGERGRGQPQHF. CDR3 coding DNA: TGTGCCAGCGGTGAAAGGGGACGGGGGCAGCCCCAGCATTTT.

In its sample, this clone was seen once. This sequence joins TRBV5-1 and TRBJ2-3; D call uncertain. V shed 6 bases and J shed 0 bases, with 11 bases lying between them. This CDR3 spans 14 amino acids. Germline CDR1 SGHRS, CDR2 YFSETQ. The CDR3 protein is CASKISTSTDTQYF. The DNA of the CDR3 is TGCGCCAGCAAAATATCCACTAGCACAGATACGCAGTATTTT.

The chain couples TRBV7-3 to TRBJ2-3; 7 bases line up with TRBD1. V lost 5 bases, J lost 3 bases, and 5 bases stayed unmatched. Per the germline V gene, CDR1 is SGHTA and CDR2 is FQGTGA. CDR3 length: 14 amino acids. The DNA for the CDR3 is TGTGCCAGCAGCCATGAGGGGGCTACAGATACGCAGTATTTT. Translation gives CASSHEGATDTQYF.

The chain employs TRBV4-1 and TRBJ1-2, with D tentatively TRBD1 (5 bases). The CDR3 spans 15 residues. The V end was cut by 1 base, the J end by 8 bases, with 17 bases between. Germline V gives CDR1 MGHRA, CDR2 YSYEKL. The CDR3 nucleotides read TGCGCCAGCAGCCAAGGTATGGCGGGACTATGGGGCTACACCTTC. It yields the protein CASSQGMAGLWGYTF.

The rearrangement links TRBV27 to TRBJ2-7; TRBD2 agrees at 7 bases. The germline CDR1 and CDR2 sequences are MNHEY and SMNVEV (reference sequence). Losses at the gene ends were 6 bases for V and 4 bases for J; bases not matched to a gene: 6. CDR3 size: 13 residues. CDR3 DNA sequence: TGTGCCAGCAGAGGGACTAATACTTACGAGCAGTACTTC. Protein product: CASRGTNTYEQYF.